The 22 T cell receptor beta chains reported below all come from one sample, sequenced in a study of blood T cell repertoires in COVID-19. Measured with immunoSEQ multiplex PCR; TCRdb has only the in-frame clones, and not every one. Here the sample spans 160,000 or so clones, roughly 77% being singletons. The sequenced material came from peripheral blood. Receptors were obtained from a human donor in a cohort sampled during active COVID-19.

The chain is built from TRBV3-1 (or the pseudogene TRBV3-2) and TRBJ1-1; 7 bases map to TRBD1. Unmatched junction bases numbered 10, after V lost 5 bases and J lost 13 bases. This CDR3 is 12 amino acids long. CDR1 is LGHDT and CDR2 is YNNKEL in the germline V gene (reference sequence). Here the CDR3 DNA reads TGTGCCAGCAGCTTTTTTGACAGGGATGTTTTCTTT. It translates to CASSFFDRDVFF.

The chain couples TRBV11-3 to TRBJ2-2; the D gene is possibly TRBD1 (7 bases). The V end was cut by 5 bases, the J end by 4 bases, with 14 bases between. This CDR3 is 15 amino acids long. Germline assignment: CDR1 SGHNT and CDR2 YENEEA. CDR3 DNA sequence: TGTGCCAGCAGCGCAGGGGGGACAGCCACCGGGGAGCTGTTTTTT. Amino acid sequence: CASSAGGTATGELFF.

The rearrangement uses TRBV5-3 and TRBJ1-2; 10 bases line up with TRBD1. TRBV5-3 is known as an ORF, though its function is uncertain. CDR3 size: 15 residues. With 4 bases clipped from V and 5 bases from J, the junction kept 8 bases outside the gene matches. The CDR3 DNA reads as TGTGCCAGAAGCGGAAGGGACAGGGGTGAGTATGGCTACACCTTC. Protein product: CARSGRDRGEYGYTF.

CDR3 in amino acids: CASSLFFGTSGTDTQYF. CDR3 nucleotide sequence: TGTGCCAGCAGTTTATTTTTCGGGACTAGCGGCACAGATACGCAGTATTTT. The chain is built from TRBV27 and TRBJ2-3; 10 nucleotides match TRBD2. In germline, CDR1 is MNHEY, CDR2 SMNVEV (reference sequence). J lost 1 base, V lost 1 base, and 5 bases had no gene match. The CDR3 is 17 amino acids.

This clone was counted a few times. The CDR3 protein is CATQEVNNSPLHF. DNA of the CDR3: TGTGCCACTCAGGAGGTAAATAATTCACCCCTCCACTTT. This sequence joins TRBV19 and TRBJ1-6; no clear D gene. V lost 10 bases to trimming and J lost 5 bases, with 12 bases between them. CDR1 and CDR2 from the germline V gene are LNHDA and SQIVND (reference sequence). The CDR3 covers 13 residues.

This chain connects TRBV30 to TRBJ2-1; tentative D call: TRBD1 (6 bases). Trimming pared 3 bases from V and 3 bases from J, leaving 12 bases between. The CDR3 loop spans 14 amino acids. Germline loops: CDR1 GTSNPN, CDR2 SVGIG (reference sequence). In nucleotides, the CDR3 is TGTGCCTGGAGGACAGGAATTCTCTACAATGAGCAGTTCTTC. This gives the protein CAWRTGILYNEQFF.

This clone was recorded only once. The chain uses TRBV24-1 and TRBJ2-1; D is perhaps TRBD2 (8 bases). The germline V gene has CDR1 KGHDR and CDR2 SFDVKD. The V gene lost 3 bases and the J gene lost 6 bases, with 20 bases spanning the gap. The CDR3 is 17 residues long. CDR3 sequence reads: CATSDGLDRSGSNEQFF. For the CDR3, the DNA is TGTGCCACCAGTGATGGACTGGACAGGAGCGGGAGCAATGAGCAGTTCTTC.

This chain links TRBV7-9 with TRBJ1-1; D not resolved. The CDR3 consists of 14 residues. With 5 bases removed from V and 0 bases from J, the gap between germline ends came to 10 bases. Germline V CDR1 and CDR2: SEHNR, FQNEAQ (reference sequence). CDR3 DNA sequence: TGTGCCAGCAGCACCCCTAGCATGAACACTGAAGCTTTCTTT. This gives the protein CASSTPSMNTEAFF.

This chain links TRBV6-5 with TRBJ2-7; 10 nucleotides agree with TRBD2. With V trimmed by 6 bases and J by 0 bases, 5 bases remained unmatched. The V gene's germline CDR1 is MNHEY and CDR2 SVGAGI. CDR3 length: 15 amino acids. The CDR3 loop reads CASRGAGGSSYEQYF. The CDR3 nucleotides are TGTGCCAGCAGGGGAGCGGGAGGGAGCTCCTACGAGCAGTACTTC.

The V call is TRBV7-7, the J call TRBJ2-1; maybe TRBD2 (7 bases). The V and J ends lost 5 bases and 6 bases respectively, with 20 bases between them. CDR3 size: 16 residues. CDR1 SSHAT and CDR2 FNYEAQ come from the germline V gene (reference sequence). The CDR3 region has the DNA TGTGCCAGCAGCCCGTTCGATGGGGGGGCCGGCAATGAGCAGTTCTTC. Its protein is CASSPFDGGAGNEQFF.

The chain has TRBV7-8 and TRBJ1-2, with TRBD1 as a possible D gene (5 bases). This CDR3 has 16 residues. Trimming removed 6 bases at V and 3 bases at J, with 20 bases between. Germline V gives CDR1 SGHVS, CDR2 FQNEAQ. This CDR3 is CASSPEMGHLDYGYTF. The CDR3 nucleotides read TGTGCCAGCAGTCCCGAAATGGGGCATTTGGACTATGGCTACACCTTC.

V is TRBV18 and J is TRBJ2-5; tentative D call: TRBD1 (6 bases). V was clipped by 0 bases and J by 4 bases, with 9 bases between them. There are 14 residues in the CDR3. Germline V gene data show CDR1 as KGHSH and CDR2 as LQKENI. The CDR3 DNA sequence: TGTGCCAGCTCACCACCGTCACAGGGAGAGACCCAGTACTTC. Protein product: CASSPPSQGETQYF.

The rearrangement joins TRBV6-5 to TRBJ2-1, with 10 bases aligning to TRBD2. With 5 bases clipped from V and 2 bases from J, the junction kept 0 bases outside the gene matches. Germline CDR1 is MNHEY and CDR2 is SVGAGI. The CDR3 is 14 residues long. CDR3 coding DNA: TGTGCCAGCAGTCTAGCGGGAGCCTACAATGAGCAGTTCTTC. Residues: CASSLAGAYNEQFF.

The gene calls are TRBV9 and TRBJ2-1; 8 bases fit TRBD2. The CDR3 is made up of 17 amino acids. The germline gives CDR1 SGDLS, CDR2 YYNGEE. With V trimmed by 3 bases and J by 9 bases, 17 bases remained unmatched. CDR3 DNA: TGTGCCAGCAGCGCCCCCGGCTTCGCGGGAGGTGCAGGTGAGCAGTTCTTC. Amino acids: CASSAPGFAGGAGEQFF.

The chain has TRBV7-8 and TRBJ2-5; tentative D call: TRBD1 (7 bases). V was shortened by 0 bases and J by 5 bases, with 16 bases between the two germline ends. The CDR3 runs 16 residues. Germline loops: CDR1 SGHVS, CDR2 FQNEAQ. The CDR3 region is CASSLAGRGARETQYF. The CDR3 nucleotides are TGTGCCAGCAGCTTAGCGGGCAGGGGGGCGCGGGAGACCCAGTACTTC.

This rearrangement joins TRBV2 to TRBJ2-1; the D is unclear. Between the trimmed V and J ends, which lost 6 bases and 6 bases, there was a span of 6 bases. This CDR3 spans 11 amino acids. CDR1 SNHLY and CDR2 FYNNEI come from the germline V gene. The CDR3 DNA is TGTGCCAGCAGAGAACTCAATGAGCAGTTCTTC. Amino acids: CASRELNEQFF.

The gene calls are TRBV5-1 and TRBJ2-3; 13 nucleotides match TRBD2. The CDR3 length is 16 residues. The V gene's germline CDR1 is SGHRS and CDR2 YFSETQ. Unmatched junction bases numbered 2, after V lost 0 bases and J lost 4 bases. The CDR3 DNA reads TGCGCCAGCAGCTTGGGGACTAGCGGGGGCCCAGATACGCAGTATTTT. It specifies CASSLGTSGGPDTQYF. Full variable domain (outside the CDR3, taken from reference TRBV5-1 and TRBJ2-3): KAGVTQTPRYLIKTRGQQVTLSCSPISGHRSVSWYQQTPGQGLQFLFEYFSETQRNKGNFPGRFSGRQFSNSRSEMNVSTLELGDSALYLCASSLGTSGGPDTQYFGPGTRLTVL.

The rearrangement links TRBV10-3 to TRBJ1-1; 8 nucleotides align to TRBD1. Losses at the gene ends were 0 bases for V and 11 bases for J; bases not matched to a gene: 14. The length of the CDR3 is 16 residues. Germline V CDR1 and CDR2: ENHRY, SYGVKD. Here the CDR3 reads CAISESVTGTGGRAFF. The CDR3 region has the DNA TGTGCCATCAGTGAGTCTGTGACCGGGACAGGTGGCCGTGCTTTCTTT.

CDR3 region: CASSLSGSRSYEQYF. In DNA, the CDR3 is TGTGCCAGTAGCCTTAGCGGGAGTCGTTCCTACGAGCAGTACTTC. This chain connects TRBV19 to TRBJ2-7; 9 positions match TRBD2. CDR3 length equals 15 residues. V shed 6 bases, J shed 1 base, and the junction held 7 bases outside the gene matches. Germline CDR1 reads LNHDA; CDR2 reads SQIVND (reference sequence).

V gene TRBV7-9 combines with J gene TRBJ2-5; 8 nucleotides line up with TRBD1. The CDR3 has 15 residues. The germline CDR1 and CDR2 sequences are SEHNR and FQNEAQ (reference sequence). V shed 5 bases, J shed 5 bases, and the junction held 10 bases outside the gene matches. The DNA of the CDR3 is TGTGCCAGCAGCCCCGGGACAGGAGGTTTTGAGACCCAGTACTTC. Translation gives CASSPGTGGFETQYF.

The J gene is TRBJ1-5, the V gene TRBV7-2; D not resolved. The germline CDR1 and CDR2 sequences are SGHTA and FQGNSA. Trimming took off 5 bases at V and 0 bases at J, with 11 bases between the two ends. The CDR3 spans 15 residues. The CDR3 nucleotides are TGTGCCAGCAGCACCGACAAAAATAGCAATCAGCCCCAGCATTTT. Protein: CASSTDKNSNQPQHF.

V gene TRBV5-1 combines with J gene TRBJ2-7, with TRBD2 matching 8 bases. Germline V CDR1 and CDR2: SGHRS, YFSETQ. The CDR3 is made up of 14 amino acids. The trim removed 3 bases at V and 7 bases at J, leaving 9 bases unmatched. The CDR3 DNA is TGCGCCAGCAGCTCGAGGCTCCGGGAGGGGGAGCAGTACTTC. It encodes CASSSRLREGEQYF.